Listed below are T cell receptor beta chains from one sample, sequenced in a study of control samples from healthy donors and cancer patients. Method: immunoSEQ multiplex PCR; TCRdb's copy keeps in-frame clones and lacks some. This sample has tens of thousands of clones, with around nine tenths found just once. Sequencing was done on a sample of PBMCs. These receptors were collected from a woman aged 50 to 60 with colorectal cancer. CDR3s include the opening cysteine and the closing phenylalanine or tryptophan. A D gene is named only where the DNA matches it firmly. The size entry is marked missing in some rows and otherwise reads once, few, many or a size class.

V: TRBV29-1; D: TRBD2; size: once; J: TRBJ2-2; DNA: TGCAGCGTTGAGCTTAACGTAGCGGGGGGGCCCGGGGAGCTGTTTTTT; CDR3: CSVELNVAGGPGELFF
V: TRBV19; D: .; size: .; J: TRBJ1-6; DNA: TGTGCCAGTAGTATGCAACAGGGTGGGTCACCCCTCCACTTT; CDR3: CASSMQQGGSPLHF
V: TRBV18; D: TRBD2; size: .; J: TRBJ2-1; DNA: TGTGCCAGCTCCCTAGCGAGCGGGGGGCATAATGAGCAGTTCTTC; CDR3: CASSLASGGHNEQFF
V: TRBV7-2; D: .; size: .; J: TRBJ1-6; DNA: TGTGCCAGCAGCACGGGACGCGACTCACCCCTCCACTTT; CDR3: CASSTGRDSPLHF
V: TRBV4-1; D: .; size: .; J: TRBJ1-1; DNA: TGCGCCAGCAGCCAGGCACAAAGCGGGACAAGGGGCGGGGGCACTGAAGCTTTCTTT; CDR3: CASSQAQSGTRGGGTEAFF
V: TRBV10-3; D: .; size: .; J: TRBJ1-5; DNA: TGTGCCATTTCCGGGGACTACAATCAGCCCCAGCATTTT; CDR3: CAISGDYNQPQHF
V: TRBV9; D: TRBD1; size: .; J: TRBJ1-6; DNA: TGTGCCAGCAGCGGATGGGGACAGGCCGGGGATTCACCCCTCCACTTT; CDR3: CASSGWGQAGDSPLHF
V: TRBV18; D: TRBD1; size: .; J: TRBJ1-1; DNA: TGTGCCAGCTCCCTTGACAGGGCGAACACTGAAGCTTTCTTT; CDR3: CASSLDRANTEAFF
V: TRBV3-1/TRBV3-2; D: .; size: .; J: TRBJ1-6; DNA: TGTGCCAGCAGCCAAGGGAGGGATTCACCCCTCCACTTT; CDR3: CASSQGRDSPLHF
V: TRBV30; D: .; size: once; J: TRBJ1-3; DNA: TGTGCCTGGAGTGGCGACCTCTTCCGAGGAAACACCATATATTTT; CDR3: CAWSGDLFRGNTIYF
V: TRBV2; D: TRBD1; size: once; J: TRBJ2-3; DNA: TGTGCCAGCAGAGCAGGGGGCGCCGTAACAGATACGCAGTATTTT; CDR3: CASRAGGAVTDTQYF
V: TRBV20-1; D: .; size: .; J: TRBJ1-1; DNA: TGCAGTGCTAGTTACAGGGTGCCTGAAGCTTTCTTT; CDR3: CSASYRVPEAFF
V: TRBV7-2; D: .; size: .; J: TRBJ2-2; DNA: TGTGCCAGCAGCTTGCACTCCCCTTACGGGGAGCTGTTTTTT; CDR3: CASSLHSPYGELFF
V: TRBV7-2; D: TRBD1; size: .; J: TRBJ2-5; DNA: TGTGCCAGCAGCGAAGGACAGGGGATGGCCCAGTACTTC; CDR3: CASSEGQGMAQYF
V: TRBV20-1; D: .; size: .; J: TRBJ2-1; DNA: TGCAGTGCTAGACTGGATCAGCAGTTCTTC; CDR3: CSARLDQQFF
V: TRBV19; D: .; size: once; J: TRBJ2-3; DNA: TGTGCCACCTTGGGGGCCGCAGATACGCAGTATTTT; CDR3: CATLGAADTQYF
V: TRBV20-1; D: .; size: .; J: TRBJ1-2; DNA: TGCAGTGCAAGTGCCGGGGGCTATGGCTACACCTTC; CDR3: CSASAGGYGYTF
V: TRBV19; D: TRBD1; size: .; J: TRBJ2-1; DNA: TGTGCCAGTAGTATGGGGCCTACTCGGGACAGGGCCCAATTCTTC; CDR3: CASSMGPTRDRAQFF
V: TRBV27; D: TRBD2; size: .; J: TRBJ2-5; DNA: TGTGCCAGCAGTTTCCGGGAGGGAGAGACCCAGTACTTC; CDR3: CASSFREGETQYF
V: TRBV20-1; D: .; size: .; J: TRBJ1-2; DNA: TGCAGTGCTGAAAGGACATCCGCCTTC; CDR3: CSAERTSAF
V: TRBV10-3; D: .; size: .; J: TRBJ1-3; DNA: TGTGCCATCAGACCCGGAGGACGGGAATCTGGAAACACCATATATTTT; CDR3: CAIRPGGRESGNTIYF
V: TRBV18; D: .; size: few; J: TRBJ1-1; DNA: TGTGCCAGCTCACCCCCCGCCGGGACCCTCGACGTCTCTGAAGCTTTCTTT; CDR3: CASSPPAGTLDVSEAFF
V: TRBV10-1; D: TRBD2; size: .; J: TRBJ2-3; DNA: TGCGCCAGCAGTGTTAGCGGGGGCACAGATACGCAGTATTTT; CDR3: CASSVSGGTDTQYF
V: TRBV4-1; D: TRBD2; size: .; J: TRBJ2-5; DNA: TGCGCCAGCAGCCACCGGACTAGCGGGGACGGTCAAGAGACCCAGTACTTC; CDR3: CASSHRTSGDGQETQYF
V: TRBV10-3; D: .; size: .; J: TRBJ1-2; DNA: TGTGCCGTCCGACAGAACGTTGACTATGGCTACACCTTC; CDR3: CAVRQNVDYGYTF
V: TRBV6-5; D: TRBD2; size: .; J: TRBJ2-3; DNA: TGTGCCGCAAAACTAGCGGTAAGGACAGATACGCAGTATTTT; CDR3: CAAKLAVRTDTQYF
V: TRBV19; D: .; size: .; J: TRBJ2-6; DNA: TGTGCCAGTAGTATCGGGGCTCAAGGAGCTGGGGCCAACGTCCTGACTTTC; CDR3: CASSIGAQGAGANVLTF
V: TRBV7-9; D: .; size: .; J: TRBJ2-6; DNA: TGTGCCAGCAGCCTAAAGACAGTTAGCTCTGGGGCCAACGTCCTGACTTTC; CDR3: CASSLKTVSSGANVLTF
V: TRBV10-2; D: TRBD2; size: .; J: TRBJ2-5; DNA: TGCGCCAGCACCGCGTTAGCGGGGGACACCCAAGAGACCCAGTACTTC; CDR3: CASTALAGDTQETQYF
V: TRBV2; D: .; size: .; J: TRBJ1-1; DNA: TGTGCCAGCAGTGAATTAATGGGCTTGAACACTGAAGCTTTCTTT; CDR3: CASSELMGLNTEAFF
V: TRBV10-1; D: TRBD1; size: .; J: TRBJ2-5; DNA: TGCGCCAGCAGCCCGGGACAGAAAGAGACCCAGTACTTC; CDR3: CASSPGQKETQYF
V: TRBV7-2; D: TRBD2; size: .; J: TRBJ2-2; DNA: TGTGCCAGCAGCTCAGCGGGGATCGGATCTGGGGAGCTGTTTTTT; CDR3: CASSSAGIGSGELFF
V: TRBV4-3; D: TRBD1; size: once; J: TRBJ2-2; DNA: TGCGCCAGCAGCCCAGCAGGGGGCCCGGCCGGGGAGCTGTTTTTT; CDR3: CASSPAGGPAGELFF
V: TRBV28; D: .; size: .; J: TRBJ2-1; DNA: TGTGCCAGCAGTCCAGCTTGGGCAGGGCGAAAAAATGAGCAGTTCTTC; CDR3: CASSPAWAGRKNEQFF
V: TRBV2; D: .; size: .; J: TRBJ2-3; DNA: TGTGCCAGCAATACCCAGGGCACAGATACGCAGTATTTT; CDR3: CASNTQGTDTQYF
V: TRBV27; D: TRBD2; size: .; J: TRBJ2-3; DNA: TGTGCCAGCAGTTCTCTAATAGCGGGTACGCAGTATTTT; CDR3: CASSSLIAGTQYF
V: TRBV29-1; D: .; size: .; J: TRBJ1-2; DNA: TGCAGCGTTGGTGACAGGACGGACTATGGCTACACCTTC; CDR3: CSVGDRTDYGYTF
V: TRBV7-3; D: .; size: .; J: TRBJ1-5; DNA: TGTGCCAGCAGCTTACCGGGGGACTTATATAGCAATCAGCCCCAGCATTTT; CDR3: CASSLPGDLYSNQPQHF
V: TRBV5-6; D: .; size: .; J: TRBJ1-2; DNA: TGTGCCAGCAGCTCCAGACAGGACTACACCTTC; CDR3: CASSSRQDYTF
V: TRBV2; D: .; size: .; J: TRBJ1-1; DNA: TGTGCCAGCAGTAAGGACTCGACGGGGGCAAACACTGAAGCTTTCTTT; CDR3: CASSKDSTGANTEAFF
V: TRBV18; D: TRBD1; size: .; J: TRBJ2-2; DNA: TGTGCCAGCTCACCGACACAGGGGGACACCGGGGAGCTGTTTTTT; CDR3: CASSPTQGDTGELFF
V: TRBV6-5; D: .; size: .; J: TRBJ1-4; DNA: TGTGCCAGCAGTTACTCGGAGGAGGCCGAAAAACTGTTTTTT; CDR3: CASSYSEEAEKLFF
V: TRBV6-1; D: .; size: .; J: TRBJ1-1; DNA: TGTGCCAGCAGTGAAAGGGGGGGGCTGGACACTGAAGCTTTCTTT; CDR3: CASSERGGLDTEAFF
V: TRBV24-1; D: .; size: .; J: TRBJ2-5; DNA: TGTGCCACCAGTGATTCGTACCAAGAGACCCAGTACTTC; CDR3: CATSDSYQETQYF
V: TRBV30; D: .; size: few; J: TRBJ1-3; DNA: TGTGCCTGGAGTGGAGGACAGAAACTTTTACGCTCTGGAAACACCATATATTTT; CDR3: CAWSGGQKLLRSGNTIYF